What follows are 25 T cell receptor beta chains derived from one specimen sequenced in a study of T cell responses to AZD1222 COVID-19 vaccine. Clones were sequenced by immunoSEQ multiplex PCR, and TCRdb holds only the in-frame ones, with some missing. The profile shows 180,000 or so clones, just over 90% of them singletons. Sequences were derived from peripheral blood, sampled on day 0 of AZD1222 vaccination. Every receptor here comes from an adult in good health.

J is TRBJ1-3 and V is TRBV27, with D unresolved. In germline, CDR1 is MNHEY, CDR2 SMNVEV (reference sequence). With 3 bases removed from V and 0 bases from J, the gap between germline ends came to 6 bases. CDR3 length: 14 residues. CDR3 nucleotide sequence: TGTGCCAGCAGTTTCTCGAGCTCTGGAAACACCATATATTTT. Translated, it gives CASSFSSSGNTIYF.

The V gene is TRBV19, the J gene TRBJ1-1; D is uncertain. V lost 3 bases, J lost 1 base, and 6 bases lay in between. This CDR3 has 13 amino acids. Germline V lookup: CDR1 LNHDA, CDR2 SQIVND (reference sequence). This CDR3 reads CASSMRQNTEAFF. The CDR3 DNA sequence: TGTGCCAGTAGTATGCGACAGAACACTGAAGCTTTCTTT.

This clone was found once. The chain links TRBV24-1 to TRBJ2-3, with TRBD2 identical over 7 bases. The ends lost 0 bases at V and 4 bases at J; junction bases unmatched: 0. This CDR3 region has 14 residues. Germline CDR1 and CDR2: KGHDR and SFDVKD. In DNA, the CDR3 is TGTGCCACCAGTGATTTGCGGGAGGCAGATACGCAGTATTTT. The encoded protein is CATSDLREADTQYF.

CDR3 region: CASSTQGGQTQYF. In nucleotides, the CDR3 is TGTGCCAGCAGTACTCAGGGGGGACAGACCCAGTACTTC. This chain links TRBV7-7 with TRBJ2-5, with a weak D call TRBD1 (7 bases). Germline CDR1 is SSHAT and CDR2 is FNYEAQ (reference sequence). Trimming stripped 6 bases from V and 6 bases from J, with 14 bases between. This CDR3 contains 13 residues.

The V gene is TRBV15, the J gene TRBJ2-7; D gene uncertain. Deletions cut 0 bases from V and 2 bases from J, with 8 bases between. Germline V lookup: CDR1 LNHNV, CDR2 YYDKDF (reference sequence). The CDR3 is 14 residues long. The CDR3 here is CATSRDVSTYEQYF. Here the CDR3 DNA reads TGTGCCACCAGCAGAGATGTGTCCACCTACGAGCAGTACTTC.

The gene calls are TRBV18 and TRBJ1-2; 7 nucleotides agree with TRBD1. V gave up 6 bases and J gave up 2 bases; unmatched junction bases: 15. Germline V CDR1 and CDR2: KGHSH, LQKENI. The CDR3 is 17 residues long. In DNA form, the CDR3 reads TGTGCCAGCTCGCCCCGGGACAGAAAGCCCCTCAACTATGGCTACACCTTC. It is translated as CASSPRDRKPLNYGYTF.

The V call is TRBV4-1, the J call TRBJ1-2; tentative D call: TRBD1 (5 bases). Germline V gene lookup returns CDR1 MGHRA and CDR2 YSYEKL. This CDR3 comprises 19 residues. Trimming removed 2 bases at V and 0 bases at J, with 22 bases between. The CDR3 bases are TGCGCCAGCAGCCAACCCTTTTCCGTGGGGGGGGTAGCTAACTATGGCTACACCTTC. Protein: CASSQPFSVGGVANYGYTF.

The chain recombines TRBV30 with TRBJ1-2, with unresolved D. V gave up 2 bases and J gave up 4 bases, with 11 bases separating them. CDR1 and CDR2 (germline): GTSNPN, SVGIG (reference sequence). This CDR3 contains 13 residues. Here the CDR3 reads CAWSIVLSYGYTF. In DNA, the CDR3 is TGTGCCTGGAGTATAGTTTTATCCTATGGCTACACCTTC.

The rearrangement links TRBV15 to TRBJ1-1, with unresolved D. The V and J ends lost 6 bases and 8 bases respectively, with 10 bases between them. The CDR3 is 11 residues long. Germline CDR1 is LNHNV and CDR2 is YYDKDF (reference sequence). CDR3 sequence: CATRATHEAFF. Here the CDR3 DNA reads TGTGCCACCAGGGCTACCCACGAAGCTTTCTTT. The variable domain in full, with the rest retrieved from reference TRBV15 and TRBJ1-1, is DAMVIQNPRYQVTQFGKPVTLSCSQTLNHNVMYWYQQKSSQAPKLLFHYYDKDFNNEADTPDNFQSRRPNTSFCFLDIRSPGLGDTAMYLCATRATHEAFFGQGTRLTVV.

The chain joins TRBV3-1 (or the pseudogene TRBV3-2) to TRBJ2-1, with TRBD1 identical over 7 bases. The V segment lost 9 bases and the J segment 2 bases; nucleotides outside the gene matches: 7. The CDR3 is made up of 14 amino acids. CDR1 is LGHDT and CDR2 is YNNKEL in the germline V gene (reference sequence). CDR3: CASQYGQAYNEQFF. Here the CDR3 DNA reads TGTGCCAGTCAATATGGACAGGCCTACAATGAGCAGTTCTTC.

V and J are TRBV20-1 and TRBJ1-2; no firm D call. The germline CDR1 and CDR2 sequences are DFQATT and SNEGSKA (reference sequence). This CDR3 has 12 residues. The germline V and J ends were trimmed by 3 bases and 8 bases, with 13 bases remaining between them. The DNA of the CDR3 is TGCAGTGCTAGTCGAGGGCAGGAGGGCTACACCTTC. It translates to CSASRGQEGYTF.

The chain couples TRBV3-1 (or the pseudogene TRBV3-2) to TRBJ1-1; weak D call: TRBD1 (5 bases). This CDR3 has 15 amino acids. Trimming left V 0 bases short and J 6 bases short, with 14 bases between. The germline CDR1 and CDR2 sequences are LGHDT and YNNKEL (reference sequence). In nucleotides, the CDR3 is TGTGCCAGCAGCCAAGAGGGGCAGCCCTGGGCTGAAGCTTTCTTT. Translation gives CASSQEGQPWAEAFF.

The V call is TRBV6-5, the J call TRBJ1-5; D is unresolved. The V gene's germline CDR1 is MNHEY and CDR2 SVGAGI. The length of the CDR3 is 15 residues. The V gene lost 2 bases and the J gene lost 5 bases, with 13 bases spanning the gap. CDR3 in DNA: TGTGCCAGCAGTTACAGGCCGCAGGTAGATCAGCCCCAGCATTTT. The encoded protein is CASSYRPQVDQPQHF.

The rearrangement links TRBV7-9 to TRBJ2-3; TRBD2 matches at 9 bases. Germline V gene sequence: CDR1 SEHNR, CDR2 FQNEAQ (reference sequence). The CDR3 covers 16 residues. After removal of 6 bases from V and 2 bases from J, the junction contained 9 bases not matched to a gene. In DNA, the CDR3 is TGTGCCAGCAGAGACGGACTAGCGCCAGACACAGATACGCAGTATTTT. Translated, it gives CASRDGLAPDTDTQYF.

This clone has only a few counts. The CDR3 protein is CASSPSDYGYTF. Here the CDR3 DNA reads TGTGCCAGCAGCCCTTCCGACTATGGCTACACCTTC. The J gene is TRBJ1-2, the V gene TRBV9; unclear D gene. The V end was cut by 4 bases, the J end by 3 bases, with 7 bases between. This CDR3 has 12 amino acids. In germline, CDR1 is SGDLS, CDR2 YYNGEE.

The chain carries TRBV6-1 and TRBJ2-3, with 7 bases identical to TRBD2. Germline-derived CDR1 and CDR2 are MNHNS and SASEGT. The CDR3 loop spans 17 amino acids. Trimming removed 3 bases from V and 2 bases from J; junction bases left unmatched: 11. CDR3 in DNA: TGTGCCAGCAGTGAGTTAGACCAAGCGGGGATCACAGATACGCAGTATTTT. Protein sequence: CASSELDQAGITDTQYF.

The chain carries TRBV6-5 and TRBJ1-1; no clear D. From germline, CDR1 is MNHEY and CDR2 SVGAGI. The V end lost 0 bases, the J end lost 1 base, and 3 bases lay between the germline ends. The CDR3 runs 13 residues. CDR3 region: CASSYSANTEAFF. CDR3 sequence (DNA): TGTGCCAGCAGTTACTCGGCGAACACTGAAGCTTTCTTT.

The V call is TRBV6-1, the J call TRBJ1-6; D is uncertain. Trimming cost V 4 bases and J 0 bases, with 10 bases left between them. The CDR3 sequence is 16 residues long. CDR1 and CDR2 (germline): MNHNS, SASEGT. CDR3 sequence (DNA): TGTGCCAGCAGTGTCACCGCGTTCTCCTATAATTCACCCCTCCACTTT. This translates into CASSVTAFSYNSPLHF.

The genes are TRBV4-1 and TRBJ2-3; D may match TRBD1 or TRBD2 (5 bases each). In germline, CDR1 is MGHRA, CDR2 YSYEKL. The CDR3 contains 19 residues. With 4 bases removed from V and 2 bases from J, the gap between germline ends came to 25 bases. The CDR3 reads CASSLYLHRDRQFTDTQYF. The CDR3 coding sequence is TGCGCCAGCAGCCTCTACCTCCACCGGGACCGACAATTCACAGATACGCAGTATTTT.

The chain employs TRBV6-4 and TRBJ1-1; D gene unclear. The CDR3 length is 13 residues. Per germline, CDR1 MRHNA and CDR2 SNTAGT. Between the trimmed V and J ends, which lost 0 bases and 11 bases, there was a span of 13 bases. The CDR3 region is CASSDSNEVGAFF. Written as DNA, the CDR3 is TGTGCCAGCAGTGACTCGAATGAGGTGGGGGCTTTCTTT.

The chain employs TRBV6-5 and TRBJ1-6, with TRBD1 as a possible D gene (6 bases). There are 13 residues in the CDR3. V was trimmed by 6 bases and J by 9 bases, leaving 12 bases between them. CDR1 is MNHEY, CDR2 SVGAGI, per germline. The CDR3 nucleotides are TGTGCCAGCAGGACAGGATTGGTTTCACCCCTCCACTTT. It yields the protein CASRTGLVSPLHF.

The chain carries TRBV14 and TRBJ2-7; D is perhaps TRBD2 (7 bases). Per the germline V gene, CDR1 is SGHDN and CDR2 is FVKESK. Trimming cost V 3 bases and J 2 bases, with 11 bases left between them. There are 14 residues in the CDR3. CDR3 protein: CASSQRGPAYEQYF. The CDR3 nucleotides are TGTGCCAGCAGCCAGCGGGGGCCGGCCTACGAGCAGTACTTC.

This clone is a singleton in its sample. This chain uses TRBV29-1 with TRBJ1-1; D is possibly TRBD1 (6 bases). Germline V gene lookup returns CDR1 SQVTM and CDR2 ANQGSEA. Trimming took off 8 bases at V and 5 bases at J, with 18 bases between the two ends. The CDR3 length is 13 residues. CDR3 bases: TGCAGCATTTACACCTACAGGGATACTGAAGCTTTCTTT. It yields the protein CSIYTYRDTEAFF.

The chain is built from TRBV27 and TRBJ2-7, with 7 bases that match TRBD2. The germline V gene has CDR1 MNHEY and CDR2 SMNVEV (reference sequence). J was trimmed by 2 bases and V by 3 bases; bases with no gene match: 1. CDR3 size: 13 residues. CDR3 DNA: TGTGCCAGCAGTTTCGGACTAGCCTACGAGCAGTACTTC. It yields the protein CASSFGLAYEQYF.

This clone was observed once. V usage is TRBV29-1 and J usage is TRBJ2-2; TRBD2 agrees at 9 bases. V was clipped by 5 bases and J by 5 bases; unmatched bases: 6. This CDR3 is built from 14 residues. Germline CDR1 reads SQVTM; CDR2 reads ANQGSEA. The CDR3 bases are TGCAGCGTTTCCGGCGGGAGGGGGACCGGGGAGCTGTTTTTT. Translating it yields CSVSGGRGTGELFF.